This TCR beta chain is drawn from a study of blood T cell repertoires in COVID-19. Study context: Acute and convalescent COVID-19 specimens originated in the United States, Italy and Spain.

The V gene lost 3 bases and the J gene lost 6 bases, with 16 bases spanning the gap. This CDR3 region has 15 residues. CDR1 and CDR2 (germline): SSHAT, FNYEAQ (reference sequence). The sample holds one count of this clone. Clones were read by immunoSEQ multiplex PCR, and TCRdb kept only the in-frame ones, dropping some. The sample holds roughly 150,000 clones; roughly 71% are singletons and the top ten take about 4%. This receptor was identified in an elderly woman with acute or convalescent COVID-19. Sequenced: peripheral blood. The V gene is TRBV7-7, the J gene TRBJ2-3; D unclear. CDR3 nucleotide sequence: TGTGCCAGCAGCTTCACTTCATCCGGGTCCGATACGCAGTATTTT. It is translated as CASSFTSSGSDTQYF.